This TCR beta chain was identified during a study of T cells in Graves' hyperthyroidism and ophthalmopathy. Overall study context: Peripheral blood was collected at initial diagnosis, before any treatment.

8.5 to 10 ml of fresh peripheral blood supplied the PBMCs. Study-level findings and limits: The blood repertoire included most of the expanded thyroid clonotypes above 0.001.

This clonotype was picked up many times. The antigen remains undetermined. Amplified TCR beta CDR3 regions derived from RNA transcripts. During a first-round RT-PCR of the TCR CDR3, the HTBI primer set was used. One entry per CDR3 protein, called by TCRdb with MiXCR from the multiplex PCR reads. The top ten clones hold 15% to 20% of a sample with 400,000 to 500,000 distinct CDR3 sequences, under 15% of them seen once. V lost 3 bases, J lost 0 bases, and 15 bases lay in between. Per germline, CDR1 DFQATT and CDR2 SNEGSKA (reference sequence). The length of the CDR3 is 15 residues. The source of this sequence is a woman aged 18-29 years with Graves' hyperthyroidism. The V and J genes are TRBV20-1 and TRBJ2-7, with D tentatively TRBD2 (6 bases). Input material: blood. The CDR3 DNA is TGCAGTGCTAGGGGGCCGGGAGTTGGCTCCTACGAGCAGTACTTC. Protein sequence: CSARGPGVGSYEQYF.